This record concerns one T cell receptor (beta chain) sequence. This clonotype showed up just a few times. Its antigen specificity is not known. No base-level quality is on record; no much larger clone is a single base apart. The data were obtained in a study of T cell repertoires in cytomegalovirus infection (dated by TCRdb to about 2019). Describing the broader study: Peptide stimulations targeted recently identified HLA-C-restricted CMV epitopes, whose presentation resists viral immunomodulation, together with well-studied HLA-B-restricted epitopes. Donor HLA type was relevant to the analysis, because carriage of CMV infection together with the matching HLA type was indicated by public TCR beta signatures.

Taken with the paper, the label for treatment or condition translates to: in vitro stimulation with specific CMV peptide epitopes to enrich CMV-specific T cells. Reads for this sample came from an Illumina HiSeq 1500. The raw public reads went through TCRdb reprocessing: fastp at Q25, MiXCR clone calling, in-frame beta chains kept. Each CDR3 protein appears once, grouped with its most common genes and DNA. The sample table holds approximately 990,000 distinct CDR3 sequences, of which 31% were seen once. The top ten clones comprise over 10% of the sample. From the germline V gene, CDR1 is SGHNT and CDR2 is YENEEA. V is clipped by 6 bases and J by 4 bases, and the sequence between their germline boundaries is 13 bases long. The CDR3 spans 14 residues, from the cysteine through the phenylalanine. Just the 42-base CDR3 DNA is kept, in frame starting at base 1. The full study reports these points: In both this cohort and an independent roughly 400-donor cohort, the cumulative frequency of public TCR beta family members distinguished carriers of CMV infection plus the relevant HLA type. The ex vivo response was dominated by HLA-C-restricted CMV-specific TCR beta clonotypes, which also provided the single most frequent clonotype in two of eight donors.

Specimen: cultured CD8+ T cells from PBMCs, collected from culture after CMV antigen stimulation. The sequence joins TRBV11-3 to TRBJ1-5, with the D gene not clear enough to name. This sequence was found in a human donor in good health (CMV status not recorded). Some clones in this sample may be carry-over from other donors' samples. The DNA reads TGTGCCAGCAGTGTTTTCCCCTTTAATCAGCCCCAGCATTTT. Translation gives CASSVFPFNQPQHF.